This entry features one T cell receptor beta chain sequence. What it recognizes is unknown. This sample is drawn from a study of cytomegalovirus exposure and HLA in healthy donors. Study findings and constraints: Exclusion as indistinguishable affected some V segments, including TRBV6-2 and TRBV6-3. Testing in vitro showed three CMV-associated chains specific for CMV antigens. Rarity characterized most TCR sequences, yet some public TCRs appeared in many donors. In a later analysis, HLA-associated beta chains showed higher expansion and lower generation probabilities than comparable chains.

V dropped 6 bases and J dropped 4 bases, with 13 bases sitting between them. This CDR3 has 15 residues. Germline loops: CDR1 KGHSH, CDR2 LQKENI. The PCR had 60 Vbeta and 13 Jbeta primers. TCRdb's copy holds only in-frame clones and misses some; the assay was immunoSEQ multiplex PCR. The sample lists about 90,000 clones, roughly 72% occurring once. The sample consisted of PBMCs. This chain connects TRBV18 to TRBJ1-6; no clear D. The clonotype comes from a man aged 25-40 years in good health and CMV-seronegative. This chain's CDR3 is CASSYEGVYNSPLHF. The CDR3 DNA reads TGTGCCAGCTCTTACGAGGGAGTTTATAATTCACCCCTCCACTTT.